The entry below gives a single TCR beta chain sequence along with its context. The antigen is unknown. The data belong to a study of T cell repertoires in cytomegalovirus infection. Turning to the study itself: The study used recently identified HLA-C-restricted and well-studied HLA-B-restricted CMV epitopes. Indications came from public TCR beta signatures; they pointed to CMV infection and to a matching HLA type.

V was clipped by 0 bases and J by 3 bases, with 6 bases between them. Germline assignment: CDR1 SGHVS and CDR2 FNYEAQ. This CDR3 has 14 residues. Study-level findings and limits: Summed public TCR beta family frequency identified CMV carriers bearing the relevant HLA. Dominating the ex vivo response were HLA-C-restricted CMV-specific TCR beta clonotypes.

TCRdb used MiXCR to reprocess the reads, holding one entry per CDR3 protein. Among roughly 150,000 distinct CDR3 sequences listed, about 20% were seen once. The V call is TRBV7-6, the J call TRBJ2-1, with D possibly matching TRBD2 (6 bases). Specimen: CD8+ T cells from cultured PBMCs, collected from culture after CMV antigen stimulation. This clonotype was sampled from a human donor in good health (CMV status not recorded). Some clones in this sample may be carry-over from other donors' samples. CDR3 DNA: TGTGCCAGCAGCTTAGCGCGGGGCTACAATGAGCAGTTCTTC. Protein sequence: CASSLARGYNEQFF. Together with reference TRBV7-6 and TRBJ2-1, the CDR3 gives the full variable domain: GAGVSQSPRYKVTKRGQDVALRCDPISGHVSLYWYRQALGQGPEFLTYFNYEAQQDKSGLPNDRFSAERPEGSISTLTIQRTEQRDSAMYRCASSLARGYNEQFFGPGTRLTVL.